This TCR beta chain was profiled in a study of a mutant IDH1 vaccine in newly diagnosed glioma. Study overall: Onset of vaccination occurred 4-6 weeks following radiotherapy alone, or with temozolomide cycles. Treated patients were around 60% male, about 40% female, mean age 40.4 years.

Assay used: immunoSEQ multiplex PCR; TCRdb lists only in-frame clones, some missing. Of 60,000 to 70,000 clones in the sample, about four fifths were seen once. Study-wide results and caveats: Induction of immune responses by the vaccine occurred in more than 85% of patients.

Of note for this clone: Its antigen remains unidentified.

The germline V gene has CDR1 SNHLY and CDR2 FYNNEI. This CDR3 has 18 amino acids. The V gene end was trimmed by 6 bases and the J gene end by 0 bases; junction bases not matched to a gene: 11. Specified time point: week 47, end of study. In the vaccine, a single dose held 300 ug of the mutant IDH1 20-mer peptide, along with topical imiquimod. Scheduled for weeks 1, 3, 5, 7, 11, 15, 19 and 23, eight vaccinations were given to patients. The material sequenced was PBMCs, taken from a glioma patient whose treatment included an IDH1 peptide vaccine. This chain links TRBV2 with TRBJ2-3; 11 bases fit TRBD2. The TCR was taken from a man aged 25-45 years with glioma. CDR3 coding DNA: TGTGCCAGCAGGAGATTTGGGCTAGCGGGGGGTAGCACAGATACGCAGTATTTT. Protein product: CASRRFGLAGGSTDTQYF.